These 32 T cell receptor beta chains were all obtained from the same sample, sequenced in a study of control samples from healthy donors and cancer patients. Using immunoSEQ multiplex PCR, the repertoire was profiled, and TCRdb retains in-frame clones only, with some absent. The sample lists tens of thousands of clones; roughly 89% were seen once. Sequenced material: blood. These receptor sequences come from a man younger than 40 in good health.

The chain carries TRBV19 and TRBJ1-5; 7 nucleotides match TRBD1. The CDR3 is 16 amino acids. Germline V CDR1 and CDR2: LNHDA, SQIVND (reference sequence). The CDR3 loop is CAKGQTLPTLYQPQHF. For the CDR3, the DNA is TGTGCAAAGGGACAGACCCTACCGACCCTCTATCAGCCCCAGCATTTT.

This clone was seen a few times. V usage is TRBV7-2 and J usage is TRBJ2-7, with TRBD1 identical over 9 bases. Per germline, CDR1 SGHTA and CDR2 FQGNSA. The CDR3 covers 15 residues. The trim removed 1 base at V and 4 bases at J, leaving 5 bases unmatched. The CDR3 DNA is TGTGCCAGCAGCTTAGGACAGGGGGTTCGGTACGAGCAGTACTTC. This codes for CASSLGQGVRYEQYF.

This chain links TRBV5-4 with TRBJ1-1; TRBD1 might be the D (5 bases). CDR1 is SGHNT, CDR2 YYREEE, per germline (reference sequence). CDR3 size: 18 residues. Trimming cost V 3 bases and J 4 bases, with 25 bases left between them. Here the CDR3 DNA reads TGTGCCAGCAGCTCCGCCGGCAGGGCTCTTTTCGCGGGCACTGAAGCTTTCTTT. Its translation is CASSSAGRALFAGTEAFF.

The genes are TRBV2 and TRBJ2-7; D is perhaps TRBD2 (5 bases). CDR3 length: 14 amino acids. Looked up from germline, CDR1 is SNHLY and CDR2 is FYNNEI. V lost 4 bases and J 0 bases, leaving 10 bases between the germline ends. CDR3 DNA: TGTGCCAGCAGTGGAAAAGGGAGCTCCTACGAGCAGTACTTC. Protein: CASSGKGSSYEQYF.

In this sample, this clone turned up once. The J gene is TRBJ2-5, the V gene TRBV9; D might be TRBD2 (5 bases). Germline CDR1 reads SGDLS; CDR2 reads YYNGEE. Trimming took off 4 bases at V and 2 bases at J, with 15 bases between the two ends. This CDR3 spans 15 amino acids. The CDR3 spells CASSRISAGQETQYF. The CDR3 DNA is TGTGCCAGCAGCCGAATTTCGGCGGGTCAAGAGACCCAGTACTTC.

The V and J genes are TRBV27 and TRBJ2-7; D ambiguous. From germline, CDR1 is MNHEY and CDR2 SMNVEV (reference sequence). Trimming pared 0 bases from V and 0 bases from J, leaving 12 bases between. This CDR3 comprises 16 residues. The CDR3 here is CASSLSSLTSSYEQYF. The CDR3 bases are TGTGCCAGCAGTTTATCTTCACTAACGAGCTCCTACGAGCAGTACTTC.

This clone came up once. V is TRBV5-1 and J is TRBJ2-7; a weak D match, TRBD1 (6 bases). Deletions cut 1 base from V and 2 bases from J, with 16 bases between. The length of the CDR3 is 16 residues. Germline V gene data show CDR1 as SGHRS and CDR2 as YFSETQ. Here the CDR3 reads CASSLIQGMGTYEQYF. CDR3 in DNA: TGCGCCAGCAGCTTGATTCAGGGGATGGGCACCTACGAGCAGTACTTC.

The chain employs TRBV19 and TRBJ1-1; 9 bases are a match to TRBD1. This CDR3 comprises 14 residues. Germline V gene sequence: CDR1 LNHDA, CDR2 SQIVND (reference sequence). J was trimmed by 5 bases and V by 6 bases; bases with no gene match: 7. CDR3 bases: TGTGCCAGTAGCGGGACAGGGAGGAGTACTGAAGCTTTCTTT. Translation: CASSGTGRSTEAFF.

The V and J genes are TRBV5-1 and TRBJ1-1, with D maybe TRBD1 (5 bases). Germline lookup yields CDR1 SGHRS and CDR2 YFSETQ. V was pared by 4 bases and J by 4 bases, with 17 bases between. The CDR3 consists of 15 residues. CDR3 sequence reads: CASSLSPLRGTEAFF. The CDR3 coding sequence is TGCGCCAGCAGCCTCTCCCCCCTGAGGGGCACTGAAGCTTTCTTT. Complete variable domain (other parts from reference TRBV5-1 and TRBJ1-1): KAGVTQTPRYLIKTRGQQVTLSCSPISGHRSVSWYQQTPGQGLQFLFEYFSETQRNKGNFPGRFSGRQFSNSRSEMNVSTLELGDSALYLCASSLSPLRGTEAFFGQGTRLTVV.

The chain has TRBV18 and TRBJ1-5, with 8 positions matching TRBD1. V shed 5 bases, J shed 7 bases, and the junction held 10 bases outside the gene matches. From germline, CDR1 is KGHSH and CDR2 LQKENI. The CDR3 extends over 15 amino acids. The CDR3 protein is CASSEGQGSGQPQHF. The CDR3 bases are TGTGCCAGCTCAGAAGGACAGGGCTCCGGACAGCCCCAGCATTTT.

The sample holds one count of this clone. The chain combines TRBV18 with TRBJ2-5; possibly TRBD1 for D (6 bases). V dropped 1 base and J dropped 3 bases, with 6 bases sitting between them. CDR1 and CDR2 from the germline V gene are KGHSH and LQKENI. The CDR3 consists of 13 residues. The CDR3 reads CASSPQGEETQYF. The DNA of the CDR3 is TGTGCCAGCTCACCACAGGGGGAAGAGACCCAGTACTTC.

V gene TRBV6-5 combines with J gene TRBJ2-1, with 8 bases identical to TRBD2. Germline V gene data show CDR1 as MNHEY and CDR2 as SVGAGI. The CDR3 totals 13 residues. The V segment lost 8 bases and the J segment 4 bases; nucleotides outside the gene matches: 4. The DNA of the CDR3 is TGTGCCAGCCGGACTAGCCAGTACAATGAGCAGTTCTTC. Residues: CASRTSQYNEQFF.

The J gene is TRBJ1-1, the V gene TRBV4-3, with TRBD1 identical over 7 bases. CDR3 length: 15 residues. Germline V gene data show CDR1 as LGHNA and CDR2 as YSLEER. The V and J ends lost 0 bases and 6 bases, in that order; junction bases with no gene match: 7. Here the CDR3 reads CASSQDPGGGSEAFF. CDR3 nucleotides: TGCGCCAGCAGCCAAGATCCAGGGGGGGGTTCTGAAGCTTTCTTT.

The chain uses TRBV9 and TRBJ2-1, with 8 bases fitting TRBD2. The germline CDR1 and CDR2 sequences are SGDLS and YYNGEE. V dropped 0 bases and J dropped 5; count of bases not matched to a gene: 7. CDR3 length equals 16 residues. CDR3 amino acids: CASSVESSGGHNEQFF. CDR3 DNA sequence: TGTGCCAGCAGCGTAGAATCCAGCGGGGGCCACAATGAGCAGTTCTTC.

The chain employs TRBV7-2 and TRBJ2-5; the D gene is possibly TRBD2 (6 bases). The germline V gene encodes CDR1 SGHTA and CDR2 FQGNSA. Trimming removed 3 bases from V and 4 bases from J, with 18 bases in between. CDR3 length: 16 amino acids. CDR3 DNA: TGTGCCAGCAGCTTTCCCCTCCCTTTCGGGGGAGAGACCCAGTACTTC. Residues: CASSFPLPFGGETQYF.

V gene TRBV19 combines with J gene TRBJ1-5, with D hard to call. The CDR3 consists of 14 residues. V was pared by 3 bases and J by 11 bases, with 17 bases between. CDR1 LNHDA and CDR2 SQIVND come from the germline V gene (reference sequence). The CDR3, as DNA: TGTGCCAGTAGTATGCTTGTGCAGGTCATGGCCCAGCATTTT. It translates to CASSMLVQVMAQHF.

The chain joins TRBV6-5 to TRBJ2-1, with 7 nucleotides matching TRBD2. Unmatched junction bases numbered 4, after V lost 6 bases and J lost 8 bases. The CDR3 runs 12 residues. Germline assignment: CDR1 MNHEY and CDR2 SVGAGI. In DNA form, the CDR3 reads TGTGCCAGCAGGAATCTAGCGGATGAGCAGTTCTTC. This gives the protein CASRNLADEQFF.

The rearrangement uses TRBV5-6 and TRBJ1-1, with D tentatively TRBD1 (5 bases). The CDR3 length is 15 residues. V lost 0 bases and J lost 1, with 10 bases in between. Germline-derived CDR1 and CDR2 are SGHDT and YYEEEE. For the CDR3, the DNA is TGTGCCAGCAGCTTGGCTCCGGGGACGAACACTGAAGCTTTCTTT. Residues: CASSLAPGTNTEAFF.

In DNA form, the CDR3 reads TGTGCCAGCAGTTTAAACAGGCACTATGGCTACACCTTC. Its protein is CASSLNRHYGYTF. The chain uses TRBV12-3 or TRBV12-4 and TRBJ1-2; a possible D gene is TRBD1 (5 bases). This CDR3 is built from 13 residues. V lost 2 bases, J lost 3 bases, and 7 bases lay in between.

V and J are TRBV4-1 and TRBJ2-7, with 10 bases that match TRBD1. J lost 6 bases, V lost 4 bases, and 12 bases had no gene match. The CDR3 length is 16 residues. From germline, CDR1 is MGHRA and CDR2 YSYEKL. This chain's CDR3 is CASSPSGTGVSGEQYF. The CDR3 DNA is TGCGCCAGCAGCCCGAGCGGGACAGGGGTTTCTGGCGAGCAGTACTTC.

In this sample, this clone turned up once. The V and J genes are TRBV7-3 and TRBJ2-5; 7 bases are shared with TRBD1. The CDR3 loop spans 13 amino acids. Germline CDR1 is SGHTA and CDR2 is FQGTGA. V lost 5 bases, J lost 2 bases, and 2 bases stayed unmatched. The CDR3 DNA is TGTGCCAGCAGCCCAGGGGGACAAGAGACCCAGTACTTC. This codes for CASSPGGQETQYF.

The chain combines TRBV29-1 with TRBJ1-2; D is unresolved. Germline CDR1 is SQVTM and CDR2 is ANQGSEA. V lost 1 base to trimming and J lost 5 bases, with 17 bases between them. This CDR3 region has 15 residues. The CDR3 DNA reads as TGCAGCGTTGAAGTCTTTAGTGGACTACTGTATGGCTACACCTTC. As protein: CSVEVFSGLLYGYTF.

V and J are TRBV5-8 and TRBJ2-1, with D unresolved. V shed 0 bases and J shed 5 bases, with 3 bases lying between them. The CDR3 runs to 12 residues. Germline CDR1 and CDR2: SGHTS and YDEGEE. The DNA of the CDR3 is TGTGCCAGCAGCTTGGATGACAATGAGCAGTTCTTC. Its translation: CASSLDDNEQFF.

The rearrangement uses TRBV5-1 and TRBJ2-7; TRBD1 might be the D (5 bases). CDR1 SGHRS and CDR2 YFSETQ come from the germline V gene. Trimming took 3 bases from V and 0 from J, leaving 10 bases between them. The CDR3 has 14 residues. The CDR3 reads CASSSQGVSYEQYF. DNA of the CDR3: TGCGCCAGCAGCTCGCAAGGGGTCTCCTACGAGCAGTACTTC. The variable domain in full, completed from reference TRBV5-1 and TRBJ2-7, reads KAGVTQTPRYLIKTRGQQVTLSCSPISGHRSVSWYQQTPGQGLQFLFEYFSETQRNKGNFPGRFSGRQFSNSRSEMNVSTLELGDSALYLCASSSQGVSYEQYFGPGTRLTVT.

The J gene is TRBJ2-7, the V gene TRBV4-1; D is unclear. V lost 0 bases, J lost 2 bases, and 5 bases lay in between. CDR1 is MGHRA, CDR2 YSYEKL, per germline. The CDR3 is made up of 13 amino acids. The chain's CDR3 is CASSQDLTYEQYF. The CDR3 DNA reads TGCGCCAGCAGCCAAGATCTAACCTACGAGCAGTACTTC.

This chain uses TRBV5-8 with TRBJ2-5; TRBD2 matches at 8 bases. V was clipped by 4 bases and J by 4 bases; unmatched bases: 6. CDR1 and CDR2 from the germline V gene are SGHTS and YDEGEE. The CDR3 runs to 14 residues. The CDR3 loop reads CASSLRGGAETQYF. DNA for the CDR3: TGTGCCAGCAGCCTCCGGGGGGGGGCAGAGACCCAGTACTTC.

The rearrangement uses TRBV9 and TRBJ2-7; D gene ambiguous. This CDR3 has 13 amino acids. With 0 bases removed from V and 0 bases from J, the gap between germline ends came to 4 bases. Germline CDR1 reads SGDLS; CDR2 reads YYNGEE. CDR3 sequence: CASSVDVSYEQYF. The CDR3 DNA follows: TGTGCCAGCAGCGTAGATGTCTCCTACGAGCAGTACTTC.

This rearrangement joins TRBV7-9 to TRBJ2-1; D might be TRBD2 (5 bases). V lost 3 bases, J lost 9 bases, and 18 bases lay in between. Germline CDR1 and CDR2: SEHNR and FQNEAQ (reference sequence). The CDR3 is made up of 15 amino acids. This chain's CDR3 is CASSLVLAFSPEQFF. The CDR3 nucleotides are TGTGCCAGCAGCTTGGTATTAGCGTTTTCTCCTGAGCAGTTCTTC. Drawing the rest from reference TRBV7-9 and TRBJ2-1, the complete variable domain is DTGVSQNPRHKITKRGQNVTFRCDPISEHNRLYWYRQTLGQGPEFLTYFQNEAQLEKSRLLSDRFSAERPKGSFSTLEIQRTEQGDSAMYLCASSLVLAFSPEQFFGPGTRLTVL.

This sequence joins TRBV11-3 and TRBJ2-1; TRBD1 is a possible D gene (5 bases). The CDR3 is 15 residues long. V was pared by 5 bases and J by 7 bases, with 18 bases between. Per the germline V gene, CDR1 is SGHNT and CDR2 is YENEEA. In nucleotides, the CDR3 is TGTGCCAGCAGCGCCTACTCCGGACACTTTAATGAGCAGTTCTTC. Its protein product is CASSAYSGHFNEQFF.

The V call is TRBV27, the J call TRBJ2-3; no firm D call. Germline CDR1 reads MNHEY; CDR2 reads SMNVEV (reference sequence). This CDR3 has 14 amino acids. V was clipped by 8 bases and J by 3 bases, with 15 bases between them. CDR3 in DNA: TGTGCCAGCTGCCGACCGGAGTTGACAGATACGCAGTATTTT. Translation gives CASCRPELTDTQYF.

This clone was detected once. The V gene is TRBV18, the J gene TRBJ1-4, with D perhaps TRBD1 (6 bases). Looked up from germline, CDR1 is KGHSH and CDR2 is LQKENI. CDR3 length: 17 amino acids. Between the trimmed V and J ends, which lost 1 base and 0 bases, there was a span of 12 bases. In nucleotides, the CDR3 is TGTGCCAGCTCACCACAGGACAGTATCGCAACTAATGAAAAACTGTTTTTT. The encoded protein is CASSPQDSIATNEKLFF.

This clone came up a few times. The chain carries TRBV6-5 and TRBJ2-7; D is possibly TRBD2 (7 bases). V lost 8 bases and J lost 3, with 17 bases in between. The germline V gene encodes CDR1 MNHEY and CDR2 SVGAGI. The CDR3 consists of 14 residues. The CDR3 DNA follows: TGTGCCAGCCACCCGGGGAGGGGGGACTACGAGCAGTACTTC. Translating gives CASHPGRGDYEQYF.